This record concerns one T cell receptor (beta chain) sequence. This sample stems from a study of shared clonotypes between healthy human individuals. Germline V gene lookup returns CDR1 MNHNS and CDR2 SASEGT. The ends were cut back, 3 bases at V and 2 bases at J, with 10 bases in the middle. This CDR3 region has 14 residues. Several immunoSEQ 96-well plates shared each subset's DNA, each plate a replicate. Using 200 ng DNA, some 30,000 T cell genomes, the sorted-subset replicate PCRs were run. Assay used: immunoSEQ multiplex PCR; TCRdb lists only in-frame clones, some missing. In the table there are some 2.1 million clones, 85% to 95% of which are singletons.

The J gene is TRBJ1-2, the V gene TRBV6-1, with D possibly being TRBD1 (5 bases). The receptor was isolated from a man in his late teens or twenties in good health. The sample comprised naive CD4+ T cells sorted from blood. Subset in this sample: CD45RA+ positively selected. CDR3 region: CASSDIRDNYGYTF. CDR3 DNA: TGTGCCAGCAGTGATATCCGGGACAACTATGGCTACACCTTC.